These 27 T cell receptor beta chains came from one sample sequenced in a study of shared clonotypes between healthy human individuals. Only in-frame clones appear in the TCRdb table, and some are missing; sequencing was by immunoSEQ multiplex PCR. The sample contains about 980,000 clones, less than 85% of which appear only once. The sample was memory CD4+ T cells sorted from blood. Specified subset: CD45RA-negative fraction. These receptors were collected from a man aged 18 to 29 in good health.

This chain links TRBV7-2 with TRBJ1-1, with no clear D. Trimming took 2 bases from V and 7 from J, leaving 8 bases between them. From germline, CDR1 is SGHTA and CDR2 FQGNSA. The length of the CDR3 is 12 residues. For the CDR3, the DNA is TGTGCCAGCAGCTTAAGTACCATTGAAGCTTTCTTT. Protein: CASSLSTIEAFF.

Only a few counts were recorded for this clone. Here the CDR3 reads CASSLSGSFPLHF. As DNA, the CDR3 is TGTGCCAGCAGTTTATCCGGGTCTTTCCCCCTCCACTTT. The chain has TRBV28 and TRBJ1-6; D is uncertain. The CDR3 has 13 amino acids. Germline CDR1 is MDHEN and CDR2 is SYDVKM. Trimming pared 1 base from V and 13 bases from J, leaving 11 bases between. The full variable domain, rest sourced from reference TRBV28 and TRBJ1-6, is DVKVTQSSRYLVKRTGEKVFLECVQDMDHENMFWYRQDPGLGLRLIYFSYDVKMKEKGDIPEGYSVSREKKERFSLILESASTNQTSMYLCASSLSGSFPLHFGNGTRLTVT.

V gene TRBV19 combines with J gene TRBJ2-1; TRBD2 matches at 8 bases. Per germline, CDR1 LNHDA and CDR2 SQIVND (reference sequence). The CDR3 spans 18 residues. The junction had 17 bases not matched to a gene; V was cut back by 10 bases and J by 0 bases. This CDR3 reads CATGSGARQLSSYNEQFF. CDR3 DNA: TGTGCCACGGGTAGCGGGGCCAGACAATTGAGCTCCTACAATGAGCAGTTCTTC. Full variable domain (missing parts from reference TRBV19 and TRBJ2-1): DGGITQSPKYLFRKEGQNVTLSCEQNLNHDAMYWYRQDPGQGLRLIYYSQIVNDFQKGDIAEGYSVSREKKESFPLTVTSAQKNPTAFYLCATGSGARQLSSYNEQFFGPGTRLTVL.

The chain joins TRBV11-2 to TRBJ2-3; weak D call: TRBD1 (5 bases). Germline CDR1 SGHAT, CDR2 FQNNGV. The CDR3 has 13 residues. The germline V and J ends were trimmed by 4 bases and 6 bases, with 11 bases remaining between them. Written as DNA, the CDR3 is TGTGCCAGCAGCTCACAGGCCCAGGATACGCAGTATTTT. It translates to CASSSQAQDTQYF.

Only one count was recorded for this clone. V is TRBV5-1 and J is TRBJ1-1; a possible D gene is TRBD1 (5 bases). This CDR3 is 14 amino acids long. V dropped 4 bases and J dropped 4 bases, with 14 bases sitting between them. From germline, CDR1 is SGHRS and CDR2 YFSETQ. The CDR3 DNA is TGCGCCAGCAGCCCCCTGGGGGAGGGCACTGAAGCTTTCTTT. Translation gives CASSPLGEGTEAFF. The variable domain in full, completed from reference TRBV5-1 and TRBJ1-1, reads KAGVTQTPRYLIKTRGQQVTLSCSPISGHRSVSWYQQTPGQGLQFLFEYFSETQRNKGNFPGRFSGRQFSNSRSEMNVSTLELGDSALYLCASSPLGEGTEAFFGQGTRLTVV.

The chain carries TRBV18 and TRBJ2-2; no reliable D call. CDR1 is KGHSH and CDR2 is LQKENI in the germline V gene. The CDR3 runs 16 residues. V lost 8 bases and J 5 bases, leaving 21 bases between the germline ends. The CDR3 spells CASRPSSSGTTGELFF. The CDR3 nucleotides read TGTGCCAGCCGGCCTTCGAGCTCCGGTACAACCGGGGAGCTGTTTTTT.

CDR3 region: CASRGTAPYEQYF. The CDR3 bases are TGTGCCAGCAGGGGGACTGCCCCCTACGAGCAGTACTTC. The V and J genes are TRBV27 and TRBJ2-7, with D possibly matching TRBD2 (6 bases). The length of the CDR3 is 13 residues. Germline V lookup: CDR1 MNHEY, CDR2 SMNVEV (reference sequence). The ends were cut back, 6 bases at V and 2 bases at J, with 11 bases in the middle.

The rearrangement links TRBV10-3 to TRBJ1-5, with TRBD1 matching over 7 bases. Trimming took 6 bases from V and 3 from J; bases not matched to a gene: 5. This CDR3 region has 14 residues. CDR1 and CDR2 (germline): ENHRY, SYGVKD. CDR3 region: CAIRQGVDNQPQHF. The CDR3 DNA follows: TGTGCCATCAGGCAGGGGGTTGACAATCAGCCCCAGCATTTT.

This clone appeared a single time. CDR3 in amino acids: CASSWSRAIGELFF. CDR3 bases: TGTGCCAGCTCGTGGAGCAGGGCGATCGGGGAGCTGTTTTTT. The chain combines TRBV5-4 with TRBJ2-2, with a possible D match to TRBD1 (5 bases). Germline V CDR1 and CDR2: SGHNT, YYREEE (reference sequence). V was pared by 7 bases and J by 7 bases, with 17 bases between. The CDR3 length is 14 residues. Variable domain in full (rest from reference TRBV5-4 and TRBJ2-2): ETGVTQSPTHLIKTRGQQVTLRCSSQSGHNTVSWYQQALGQGPQFIFQYYREEENGRGNFPPRFSGLQFPNYSSELNVNALELDDSALYLCASSWSRAIGELFFGEGSRLTVL.

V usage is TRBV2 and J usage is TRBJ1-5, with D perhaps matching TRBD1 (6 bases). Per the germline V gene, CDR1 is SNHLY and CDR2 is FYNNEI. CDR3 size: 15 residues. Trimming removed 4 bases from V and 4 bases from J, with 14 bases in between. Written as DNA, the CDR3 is TGTGCCAGCAGTGGTGACAGGTTAGAAAATCAGCCCCAGCATTTT. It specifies CASSGDRLENQPQHF.

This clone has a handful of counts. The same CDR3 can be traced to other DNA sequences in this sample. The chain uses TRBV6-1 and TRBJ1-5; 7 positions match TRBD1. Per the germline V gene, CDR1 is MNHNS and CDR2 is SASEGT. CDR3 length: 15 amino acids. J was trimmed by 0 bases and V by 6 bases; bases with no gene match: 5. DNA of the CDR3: TGTGCCAGCAGCGCCGAGGGGGCTAGCAATCAGCCCCAGCATTTT. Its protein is CASSAEGASNQPQHF.

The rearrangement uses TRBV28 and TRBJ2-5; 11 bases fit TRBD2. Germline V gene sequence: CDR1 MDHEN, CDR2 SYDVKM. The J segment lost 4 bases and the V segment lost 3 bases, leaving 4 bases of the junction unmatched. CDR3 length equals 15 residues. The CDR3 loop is CASSLLAGGGETQYF. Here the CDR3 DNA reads TGTGCCAGCAGTTTGCTAGCGGGGGGCGGAGAGACCCAGTACTTC.

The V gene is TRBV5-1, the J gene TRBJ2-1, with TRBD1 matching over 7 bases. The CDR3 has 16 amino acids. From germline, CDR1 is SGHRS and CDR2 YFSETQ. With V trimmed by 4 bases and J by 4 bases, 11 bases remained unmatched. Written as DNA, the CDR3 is TGCGCCAGCAGCGCATCCCACAGGGGATCTTACAATGAGCAGTTCTTC. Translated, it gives CASSASHRGSYNEQFF.

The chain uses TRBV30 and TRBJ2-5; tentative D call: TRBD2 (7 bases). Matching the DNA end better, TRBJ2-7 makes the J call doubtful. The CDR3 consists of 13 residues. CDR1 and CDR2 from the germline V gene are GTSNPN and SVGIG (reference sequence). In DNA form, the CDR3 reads TGTGCCTGGAGTGAGGGGGGGGAATACGAGCAGTACTTC. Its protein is CAWSEGGEYEQYF.

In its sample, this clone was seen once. As DNA, the CDR3 is TGTGCCAGCAGCTTGAGACAGGGTAGGACCTACGAGCAGTACTTC. It codes for CASSLRQGRTYEQYF. The chain employs TRBV5-4 and TRBJ2-7; 7 nucleotides align to TRBD1. Trimming took 1 base from V and 2 from J; bases not matched to a gene: 6. Per germline, CDR1 SGHNT and CDR2 YYREEE (reference sequence). The CDR3 runs to 15 residues.

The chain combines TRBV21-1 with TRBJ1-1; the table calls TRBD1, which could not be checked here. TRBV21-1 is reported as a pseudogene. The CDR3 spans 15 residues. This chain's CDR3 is CASSNARAKNTEAFF. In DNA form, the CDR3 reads TGTGCCAGCAGCAACGCCAGGGCGAAGAACACTGAAGCTTTCTTT.

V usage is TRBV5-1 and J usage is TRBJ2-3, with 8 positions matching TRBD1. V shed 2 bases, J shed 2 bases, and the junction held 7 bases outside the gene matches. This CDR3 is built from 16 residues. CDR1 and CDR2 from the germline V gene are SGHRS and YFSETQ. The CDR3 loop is CASSFSPGQDTDTQYF. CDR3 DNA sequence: TGCGCCAGCAGCTTTTCCCCGGGACAGGACACAGATACGCAGTATTTT.

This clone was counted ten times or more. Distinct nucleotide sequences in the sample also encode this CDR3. The CDR3 DNA follows: TGTGCCAGCAGCCGGGACAGCTCTGGAAACACCATATATTTT. Protein sequence: CASSRDSSGNTIYF. The chain has TRBV6-6 and TRBJ1-3; 7 nucleotides match TRBD1. The junction had 2 bases not matched to a gene; V was cut back by 6 bases and J by 0 bases. Per germline, CDR1 MNHNY and CDR2 SVGAGI (reference sequence). The CDR3 covers 14 residues.

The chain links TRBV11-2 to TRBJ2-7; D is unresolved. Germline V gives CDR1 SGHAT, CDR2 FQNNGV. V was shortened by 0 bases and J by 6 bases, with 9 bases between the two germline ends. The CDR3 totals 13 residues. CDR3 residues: CASSLDYVVEQYF. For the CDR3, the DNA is TGTGCCAGCAGCTTAGATTACGTCGTCGAGCAGTACTTC.

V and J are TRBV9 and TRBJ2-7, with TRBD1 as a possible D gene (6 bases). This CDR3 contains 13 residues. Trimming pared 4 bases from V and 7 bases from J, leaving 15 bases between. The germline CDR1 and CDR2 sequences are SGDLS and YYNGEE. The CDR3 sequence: CASSPQTGTEQYF. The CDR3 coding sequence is TGTGCCAGCAGCCCACAGACAGGCACGGAGCAGTACTTC.

The CDR3 DNA reads TGTGCCTGGAGTGCGTTCATGGACCCGAACACTGAAGCTTTCTTT. It is translated as CAWSAFMDPNTEAFF. This chain links TRBV30 with TRBJ1-1; no definite D call. Between the trimmed V and J ends, which lost 1 base and 1 base, there was a span of 13 bases. The CDR3 runs to 15 residues. The germline CDR1 and CDR2 sequences are GTSNPN and SVGIG (reference sequence).

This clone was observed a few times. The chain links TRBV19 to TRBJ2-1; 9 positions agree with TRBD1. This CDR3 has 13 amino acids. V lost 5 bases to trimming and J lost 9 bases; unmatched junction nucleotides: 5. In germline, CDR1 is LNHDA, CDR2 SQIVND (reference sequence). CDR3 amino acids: CASSGDRVGEQFF. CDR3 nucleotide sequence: TGTGCCAGTAGTGGGGACAGGGTAGGTGAGCAGTTCTTC.

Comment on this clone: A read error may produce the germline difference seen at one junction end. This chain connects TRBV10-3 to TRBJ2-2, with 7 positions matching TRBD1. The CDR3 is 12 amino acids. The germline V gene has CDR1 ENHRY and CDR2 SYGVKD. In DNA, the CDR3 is TGTGCCATCAGTGAGCCGGAAACAGGGGTTTATTTT. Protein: CAISEPETGVYF.

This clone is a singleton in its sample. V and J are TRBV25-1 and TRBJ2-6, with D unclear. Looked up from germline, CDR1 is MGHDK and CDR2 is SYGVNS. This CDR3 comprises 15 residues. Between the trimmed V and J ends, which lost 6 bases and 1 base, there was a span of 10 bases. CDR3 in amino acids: CASSLTGSGANVLTF. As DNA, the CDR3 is TGTGCCAGCAGCCTGACTGGGTCTGGGGCCAACGTCCTGACTTTC.

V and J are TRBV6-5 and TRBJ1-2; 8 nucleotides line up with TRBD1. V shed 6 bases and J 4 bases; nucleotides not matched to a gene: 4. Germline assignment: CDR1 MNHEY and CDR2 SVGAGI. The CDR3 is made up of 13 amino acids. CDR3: CASSWDRSYGYTF. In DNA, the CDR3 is TGTGCCAGCAGCTGGGACAGGAGCTATGGCTACACCTTC.

CDR3 DNA: TGTGCCACCGGGGACATCTCCTACGAGCAGTACTTC. This gives the protein CATGDISYEQYF. The V call is TRBV7-9, the J call TRBJ2-7, with a weak D call TRBD1 (6 bases). Germline lookup yields CDR1 SEHNR and CDR2 FQNEAQ (reference sequence). The CDR3 length is 12 residues. Trimming stripped 10 bases from V and 0 bases from J, with 10 bases between.

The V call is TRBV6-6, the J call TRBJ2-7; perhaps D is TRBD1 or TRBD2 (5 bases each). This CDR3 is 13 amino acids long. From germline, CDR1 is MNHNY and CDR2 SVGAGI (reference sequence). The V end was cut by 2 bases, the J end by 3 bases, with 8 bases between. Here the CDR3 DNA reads TGTGCCAGCAGTTACGGGGACCACTACGAGCAGTACTTC. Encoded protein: CASSYGDHYEQYF.